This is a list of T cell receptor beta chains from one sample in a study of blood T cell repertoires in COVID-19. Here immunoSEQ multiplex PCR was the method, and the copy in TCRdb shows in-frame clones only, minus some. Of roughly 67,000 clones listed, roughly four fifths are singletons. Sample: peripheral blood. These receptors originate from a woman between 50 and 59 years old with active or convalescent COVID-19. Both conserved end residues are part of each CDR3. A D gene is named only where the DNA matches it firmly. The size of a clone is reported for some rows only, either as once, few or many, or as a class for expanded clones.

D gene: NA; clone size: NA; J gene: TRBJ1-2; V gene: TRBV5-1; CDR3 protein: CASSLDGARWGYTF; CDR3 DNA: TGCGCCAGCAGCTTGGACGGAGCTCGATGGGGCTACACCTTC
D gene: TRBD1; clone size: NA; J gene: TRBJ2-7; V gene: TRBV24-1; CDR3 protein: CATSASPQDPRDSTYEQYF; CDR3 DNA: TGTGCCACCAGTGCAAGCCCACAAGACCCCCGGGACAGCACCTACGAGCAGTACTTC
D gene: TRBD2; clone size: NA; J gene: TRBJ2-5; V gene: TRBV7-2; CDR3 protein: CASSLGTSGIETQYF; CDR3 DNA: TGTGCCAGCAGCCTCGGGACTAGCGGTATTGAGACCCAGTACTTC
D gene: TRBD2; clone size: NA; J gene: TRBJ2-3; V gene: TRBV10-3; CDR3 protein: CAISGSSGRALTDTQYF; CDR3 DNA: TGTGCCATCAGTGGGTCTAGCGGGAGGGCCCTCACAGATACGCAGTATTTT
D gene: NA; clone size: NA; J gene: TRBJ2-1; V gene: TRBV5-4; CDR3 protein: CASSLIGGQNNEQFF; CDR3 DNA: TGTGCCAGCAGCCTCATCGGAGGGCAGAACAATGAGCAGTTCTTC
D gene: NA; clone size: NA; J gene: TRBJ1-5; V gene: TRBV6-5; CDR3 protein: CASSRGAENQPQHF; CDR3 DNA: TGTGCCAGCAGCCGCGGGGCCGAGAATCAGCCCCAGCATTTT
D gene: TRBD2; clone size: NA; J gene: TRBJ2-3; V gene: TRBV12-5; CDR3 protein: CASGLYTSADTQYF; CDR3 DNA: TGTGCTAGTGGTTTGTATACTAGCGCAGATACGCAGTATTTT
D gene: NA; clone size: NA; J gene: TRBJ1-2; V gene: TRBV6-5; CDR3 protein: CASRRTENYGYTF; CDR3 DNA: TGTGCCAGTCGGAGGACGGAGAACTATGGCTACACCTTC
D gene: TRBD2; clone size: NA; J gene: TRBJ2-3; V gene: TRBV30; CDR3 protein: CAWTWAGVDTDTQYF; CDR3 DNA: TGTGCCTGGACCTGGGCGGGGGTGGACACAGATACGCAGTATTTT
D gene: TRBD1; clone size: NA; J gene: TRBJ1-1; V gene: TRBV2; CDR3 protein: CASSDRGRGNTEAFF; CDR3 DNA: TGTGCCAGCAGTGATAGGGGGCGGGGGAACACTGAAGCTTTCTTT
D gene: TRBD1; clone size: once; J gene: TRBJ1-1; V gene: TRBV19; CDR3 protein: CASSIGGSGGTEAFF; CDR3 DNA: TGTGCCAGTAGTATAGGGGGTTCAGGGGGGACTGAAGCTTTCTTT
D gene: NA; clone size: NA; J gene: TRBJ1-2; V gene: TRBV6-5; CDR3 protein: CASIRYGQTNYGYTF; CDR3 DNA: TGTGCCAGCATTCGATACGGACAGACTAACTATGGCTACACCTTC
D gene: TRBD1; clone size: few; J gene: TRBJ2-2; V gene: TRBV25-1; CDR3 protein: CASSDPRGPGELFF; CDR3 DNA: TGTGCCAGCAGTGATCCCAGGGGGCCCGGGGAGCTGTTTTTT
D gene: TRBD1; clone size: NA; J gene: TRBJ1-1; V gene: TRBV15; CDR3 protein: CATSRDKAGGIAFF; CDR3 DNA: TGTGCCACCAGCAGAGATAAGGCAGGGGGGATAGCTTTCTTT
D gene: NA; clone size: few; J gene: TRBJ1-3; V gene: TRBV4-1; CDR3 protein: CASSQGKGNTIYF; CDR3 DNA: TGCGCCAGCAGCCAAGGAAAGGGGAACACCATATATTTT
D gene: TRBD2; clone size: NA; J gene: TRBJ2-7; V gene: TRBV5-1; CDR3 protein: CASSLLAGDYEQYF; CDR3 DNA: TGCGCCAGCAGCTTACTAGCGGGGGATTACGAGCAGTACTTC
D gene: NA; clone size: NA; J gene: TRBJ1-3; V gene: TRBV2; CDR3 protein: CASSTGHGGNTIYF; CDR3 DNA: TGTGCCAGCAGTACAGGCCACGGTGGAAACACCATATATTTT
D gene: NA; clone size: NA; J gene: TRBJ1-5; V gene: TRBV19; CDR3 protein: CASSSIGSNQPQHF; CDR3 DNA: TGTGCCAGTAGTTCAATCGGGAGCAATCAGCCCCAGCATTTT